This T cell receptor beta chain was sequenced for a study of control samples from healthy donors and cancer patients (TCRdb year 2020). The receptor library was made with the immunoSEQ multiplex PCR assay. TCRdb took over this immuneACCESS table, retaining in-frame rearrangements with V and J assigned. Such tables are incomplete; in checked studies, under half of the missing clones stem from an unresolved V gene, and the remainder is unexplained. Present in this sample are 98,000 or so clones, 82% of which were seen just once. 2% to 2.5% of the sample lies in the top ten. Details on this clone: The antigen this receptor binds is unknown. Base quality data are lacking; no much larger clone is found one base away.

Sequenced: blood. The receptor's source is a man aged 60 to 69 in good health.

The CDR3 region has the sequence CASRLDNNYEQYF. The bases are TGTGCCAGCAGACTGGACAACAACTACGAGCAGTACTTC. The rearranged chain carries TRBV6-5 and TRBJ2-7; the D segment could be TRBD1, given 5 matching bases. CDR3 length: 13 amino acids, cysteine to phenylalanine. This entry keeps only the CDR3 DNA: 39 bases, framed from base 1. CDR1 and CDR2 were assigned from the germline V gene as MNHEY and SVGAGI. The trim is 6 bases for V and 3 bases for J, with a gap of 12 bases between the germline ends.